The present T cell receptor (beta chain) was sequenced within a study of CD4+ T cells in melanoma. TCRdb's table, derived via immunoSEQ multiplex PCR, lists solely in-frame clones and lacks some. The sample records more than 110,000 clones, nearly 95% being singletons. Notes on this clone: Its antigen is still unknown.

Whole-study findings and limits: Neoantigen-specific CD4+ T cells in melanoma reportedly had diverse differentiation states. CD8+ T cell, macrophage and B cell function reportedly correlated with neoantigen-specific CD4+ T cells.

Trimming cost V 0 bases and J 10 bases, with 15 bases left between them. Germline V gene sequence: CDR1 MNHEY, CDR2 SVGAGI. The CDR3 length is 15 residues. This chain connects TRBV6-5 to TRBJ1-4; D ambiguous. The TCR sequence derives from a human donor with melanoma. CDR3 bases: TGTGCCAGCAGTTACTCAGAGCAGCCGGCGAGAAAACTGTTTTTT. It is translated as CASSYSEQPARKLFF.